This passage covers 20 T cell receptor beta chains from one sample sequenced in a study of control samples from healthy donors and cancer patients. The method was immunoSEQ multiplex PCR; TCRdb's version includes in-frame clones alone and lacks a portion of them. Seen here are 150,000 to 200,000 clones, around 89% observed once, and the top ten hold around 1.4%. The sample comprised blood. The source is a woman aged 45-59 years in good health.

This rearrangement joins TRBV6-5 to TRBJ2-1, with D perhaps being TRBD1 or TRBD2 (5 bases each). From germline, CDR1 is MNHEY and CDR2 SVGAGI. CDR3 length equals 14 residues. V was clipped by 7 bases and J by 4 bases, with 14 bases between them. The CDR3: CASNPGTPYNEQFF. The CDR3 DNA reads TGTGCCAGCAATCCCGGGACCCCTTACAATGAGCAGTTCTTC.

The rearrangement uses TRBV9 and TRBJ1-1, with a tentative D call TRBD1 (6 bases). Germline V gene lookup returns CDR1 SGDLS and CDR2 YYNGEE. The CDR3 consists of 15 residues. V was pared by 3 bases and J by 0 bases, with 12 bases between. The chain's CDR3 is CASSAGGPMNTEAFF. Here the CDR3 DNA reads TGTGCCAGCAGCGCGGGGGGCCCCATGAACACTGAAGCTTTCTTT.

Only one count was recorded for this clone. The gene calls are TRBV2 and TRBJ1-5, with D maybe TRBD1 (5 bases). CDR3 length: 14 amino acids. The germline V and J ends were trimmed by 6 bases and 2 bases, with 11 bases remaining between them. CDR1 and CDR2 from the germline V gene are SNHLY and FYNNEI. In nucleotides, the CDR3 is TGTGCCAGCAGGTTGCAAGGGGGCAATCAGCCCCAGCATTTT. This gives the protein CASRLQGGNQPQHF.

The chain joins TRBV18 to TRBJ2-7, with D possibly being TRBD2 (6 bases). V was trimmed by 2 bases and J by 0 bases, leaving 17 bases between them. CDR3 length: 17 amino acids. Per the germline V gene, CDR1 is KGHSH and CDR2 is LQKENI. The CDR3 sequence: CASSPIGTYGGSYEQYF. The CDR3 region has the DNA TGTGCCAGCTCACCAATCGGGACCTACGGGGGCTCCTACGAGCAGTACTTC.

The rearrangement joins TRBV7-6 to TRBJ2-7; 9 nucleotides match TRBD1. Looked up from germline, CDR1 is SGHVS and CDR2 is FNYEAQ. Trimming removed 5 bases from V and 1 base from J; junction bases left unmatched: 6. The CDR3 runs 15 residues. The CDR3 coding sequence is TGTGCCAGCAGCCCCCAGGGACAGGGTTCCTACGAGCAGTACTTC. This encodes CASSPQGQGSYEQYF.

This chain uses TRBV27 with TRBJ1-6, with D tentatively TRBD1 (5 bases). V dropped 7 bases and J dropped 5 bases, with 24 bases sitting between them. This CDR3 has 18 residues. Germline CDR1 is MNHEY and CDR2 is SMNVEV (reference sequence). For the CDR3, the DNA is TGTGCCAGCACCTGGGGGGGGTTTACGAAGAACGATAATTCACCCCTCCACTTT. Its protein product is CASTWGGFTKNDNSPLHF.

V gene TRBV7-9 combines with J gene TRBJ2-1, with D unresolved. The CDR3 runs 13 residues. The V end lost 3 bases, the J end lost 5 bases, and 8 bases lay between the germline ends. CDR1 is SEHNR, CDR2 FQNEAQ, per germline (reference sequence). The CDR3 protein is CASSFSRNNEQFF. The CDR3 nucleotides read TGTGCCAGCAGCTTTTCGCGGAACAATGAGCAGTTCTTC. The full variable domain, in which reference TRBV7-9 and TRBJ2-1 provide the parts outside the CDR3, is DTGVSQNPRHKITKRGQNVTFRCDPISEHNRLYWYRQTLGQGPEFLTYFQNEAQLEKSRLLSDRFSAERPKGSFSTLEIQRTEQGDSAMYLCASSFSRNNEQFFGPGTRLTVL.

CDR3: CASGMGGTNEKLFF. CDR3 DNA: TGTGCCAGCGGGATGGGGGGAACTAATGAAAAACTGTTTTTT. The chain carries TRBV28 and TRBJ1-4, with D maybe TRBD1 (5 bases). The ends were cut back, 8 bases at V and 1 base at J, with 11 bases in the middle. CDR1 is MDHEN and CDR2 is SYDVKM in the germline V gene. The CDR3 spans 14 residues. The whole variable domain, filled in from reference TRBV28 and TRBJ1-4, reads DVKVTQSSRYLVKRTGEKVFLECVQDMDHENMFWYRQDPGLGLRLIYFSYDVKMKEKGDIPEGYSVSREKKERFSLILESASTNQTSMYLCASGMGGTNEKLFFGSGTQLSVL.

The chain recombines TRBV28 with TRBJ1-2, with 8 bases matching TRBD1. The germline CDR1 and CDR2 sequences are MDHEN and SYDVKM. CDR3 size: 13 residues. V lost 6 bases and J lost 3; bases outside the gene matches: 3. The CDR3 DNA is TGTGCCAGCAGCTTGACAGGGGACTATGGCTACACCTTC. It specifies CASSLTGDYGYTF.

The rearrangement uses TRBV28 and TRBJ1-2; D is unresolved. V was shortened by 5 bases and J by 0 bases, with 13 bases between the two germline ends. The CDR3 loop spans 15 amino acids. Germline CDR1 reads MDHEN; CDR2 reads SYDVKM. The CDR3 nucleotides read TGTGCCAGCAGTCCAGCAAGCCGTCCTAACTATGGCTACACCTTC. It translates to CASSPASRPNYGYTF.

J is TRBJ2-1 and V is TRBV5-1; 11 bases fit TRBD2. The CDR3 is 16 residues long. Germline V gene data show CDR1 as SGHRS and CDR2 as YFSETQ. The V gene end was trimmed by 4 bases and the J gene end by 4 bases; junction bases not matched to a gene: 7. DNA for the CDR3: TGCGCCAGCAGCACCAACCTAGCGGGGGGATACAATGAGCAGTTCTTC. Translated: CASSTNLAGGYNEQFF.

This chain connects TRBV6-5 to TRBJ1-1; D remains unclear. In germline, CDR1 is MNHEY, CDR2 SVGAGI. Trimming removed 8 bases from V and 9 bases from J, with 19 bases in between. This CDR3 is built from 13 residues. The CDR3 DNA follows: TGTGCCAGCGGACCCCTAGGCCGTCCCCAAGCTTTCTTT. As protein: CASGPLGRPQAFF.

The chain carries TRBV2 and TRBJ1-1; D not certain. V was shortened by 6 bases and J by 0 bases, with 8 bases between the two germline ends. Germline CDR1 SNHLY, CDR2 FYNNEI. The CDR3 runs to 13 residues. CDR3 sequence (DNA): TGTGCCAGCAGCACAGCCTTGAACACTGAAGCTTTCTTT. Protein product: CASSTALNTEAFF.

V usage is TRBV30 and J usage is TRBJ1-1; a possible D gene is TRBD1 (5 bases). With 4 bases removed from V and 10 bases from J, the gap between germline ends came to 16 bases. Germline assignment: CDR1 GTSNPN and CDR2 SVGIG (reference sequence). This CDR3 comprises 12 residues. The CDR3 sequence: CAWIGGAQGAFF. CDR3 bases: TGTGCCTGGATCGGAGGGGCCCAGGGAGCTTTCTTT.

CDR3 sequence: CASRSRQRLNSPLHF. Here the CDR3 DNA reads TGTGCCAGCAGGAGCAGGCAAAGGCTGAATTCACCCCTCCACTTT. The V gene is TRBV28, the J gene TRBJ1-6, with D unclear. V was shortened by 6 bases and J by 7 bases, with 16 bases between the two germline ends. CDR1 and CDR2 (germline): MDHEN, SYDVKM. The CDR3 loop spans 15 amino acids.

CDR3 residues: CASSPHGSEKLFF. CDR3 DNA sequence: TGCGCCAGCAGCCCCCATGGGAGTGAAAAACTGTTTTTT. The rearrangement links TRBV4-3 to TRBJ1-4; the D is unclear. The CDR3 is 13 residues long. CDR1 and CDR2 (germline): LGHNA, YSLEER. V lost 4 bases, J lost 7 bases, and 10 bases lay in between.

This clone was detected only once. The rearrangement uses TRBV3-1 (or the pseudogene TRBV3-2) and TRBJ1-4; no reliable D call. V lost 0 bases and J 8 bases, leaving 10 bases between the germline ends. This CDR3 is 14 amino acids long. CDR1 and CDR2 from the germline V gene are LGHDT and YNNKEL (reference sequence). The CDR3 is CASSQDESGEKLFF. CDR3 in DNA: TGTGCCAGCAGCCAAGATGAGTCTGGGGAAAAACTGTTTTTT.

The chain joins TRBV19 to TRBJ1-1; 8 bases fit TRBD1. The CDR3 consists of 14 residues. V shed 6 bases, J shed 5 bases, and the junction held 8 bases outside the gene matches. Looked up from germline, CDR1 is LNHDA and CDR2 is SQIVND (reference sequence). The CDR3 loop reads CASSDTGGGTEAFF. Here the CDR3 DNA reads TGTGCCAGTAGCGACACAGGGGGTGGTACTGAAGCTTTCTTT.

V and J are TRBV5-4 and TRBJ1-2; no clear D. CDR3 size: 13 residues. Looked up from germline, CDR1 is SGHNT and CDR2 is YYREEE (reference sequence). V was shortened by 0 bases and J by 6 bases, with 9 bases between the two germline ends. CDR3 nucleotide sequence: TGTGCCAGCAGCTTGGGAACCGGGGATGGCTACACCTTC. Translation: CASSLGTGDGYTF. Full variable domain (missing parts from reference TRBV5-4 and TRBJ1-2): ETGVTQSPTHLIKTRGQQVTLRCSSQSGHNTVSWYQQALGQGPQFIFQYYREEENGRGNFPPRFSGLQFPNYSSELNVNALELDDSALYLCASSLGTGDGYTFGSGTRLTVV.

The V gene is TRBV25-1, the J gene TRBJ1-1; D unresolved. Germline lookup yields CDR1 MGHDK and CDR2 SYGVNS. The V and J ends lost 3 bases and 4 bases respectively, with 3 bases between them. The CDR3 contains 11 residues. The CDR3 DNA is TGTGCCAGCAGTGAGGCCACTGAAGCTTTCTTT. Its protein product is CASSEATEAFF.